A selection of T cell receptor beta chains follows, all from one sample in a study of PD-L1 blockade in urothelial cancer. The assay was immunoSEQ multiplex PCR, and TCRdb's table has in-frame clones only and misses some. This sample has approximately 110,000 clones, with 75% to 95% found just once. The source was PBMCs, collected around atezolizumab (anti-PD-L1) treatment. The receptors originated from a man aged 55 to 70 with urothelial cancer. CDR3s include the opening cysteine and the closing phenylalanine or tryptophan. Fields, in order: V gene, J gene, D gene, clone size, CDR3 DNA, CDR3 protein. A D gene is named only where the DNA matches it firmly. Only part of the rows carry a size: once, few, many, or a class if the clone is expanded.

v_gene: TRBV5-1
j_gene: TRBJ2-7
d_gene: TRBD2
abundance: -
CDR3nt: TGCGCCAGCAGCTCCCTAGCGGGGGGCCCCTACGAGCAGTACTTC
CDR3aa: CASSSLAGGPYEQYF

v_gene: TRBV5-1
j_gene: TRBJ1-3
d_gene: -
abundance: -
CDR3nt: TGCGCCAGCAGCGTCACACCTGGAAACACCATATATTTT
CDR3aa: CASSVTPGNTIYF

v_gene: TRBV4-3
j_gene: TRBJ1-4
d_gene: TRBD1
abundance: -
CDR3nt: TGCGCCAGCAGCCAAGAGCCCCTCCGACAGGGAACTAATGAAAAACTGTTTTTT
CDR3aa: CASSQEPLRQGTNEKLFF

v_gene: TRBV10-2
j_gene: TRBJ2-7
d_gene: TRBD1
abundance: -
CDR3nt: TGCGCCAGCACCGGGGCCCCGGGACAGGGGTCCCACGAGCAGTACTTC
CDR3aa: CASTGAPGQGSHEQYF

v_gene: TRBV19
j_gene: TRBJ2-1
d_gene: TRBD1
abundance: once
CDR3nt: TGTGCCAGTAGTATCGGTAGGACAGGACACAATGAGCAGTTCTTC
CDR3aa: CASSIGRTGHNEQFF

v_gene: TRBV7-9
j_gene: TRBJ1-1
d_gene: TRBD1
abundance: once
CDR3nt: TGTGCCAGCAGCTTTGAGGGGGCTATGAACACTGAAGCTTTCTTT
CDR3aa: CASSFEGAMNTEAFF

v_gene: TRBV5-1
j_gene: TRBJ1-2
d_gene: -
abundance: -
CDR3nt: TGCGCCAGCAGCTTGGGTTACAGCGGCTATGGCTACACCTTC
CDR3aa: CASSLGYSGYGYTF

v_gene: TRBV28
j_gene: TRBJ2-7
d_gene: TRBD2
abundance: -
CDR3nt: TGTGCCAGCAGTTTATGGGGACTAGTTCAGTACTTC
CDR3aa: CASSLWGLVQYF

v_gene: TRBV5-5
j_gene: TRBJ2-6
d_gene: TRBD1
abundance: -
CDR3nt: TGTGCCAGCAGCTACCAGGGGGCGCTTCTGGCTGGGGCCAACGTCCTGACTTTC
CDR3aa: CASSYQGALLAGANVLTF

v_gene: TRBV29-1
j_gene: TRBJ2-1
d_gene: TRBD2
abundance: -
CDR3nt: TGCAGCGTTGAAGAGGGACTAGCGGGGGGAAATGAGCAGTTCTTC
CDR3aa: CSVEEGLAGGNEQFF

v_gene: TRBV28
j_gene: TRBJ2-2
d_gene: TRBD1
abundance: -
CDR3nt: TGTGCCAGCAGTCCGGCAGGGGGCGCGAGCACCGGGGAGCTGTTTTTT
CDR3aa: CASSPAGGASTGELFF

v_gene: TRBV18
j_gene: TRBJ1-2
d_gene: -
abundance: -
CDR3nt: TGTGCCAGCTCACCGGACAGACCAGCTAACTATGGCTACACCTTC
CDR3aa: CASSPDRPANYGYTF

v_gene: TRBV19
j_gene: TRBJ1-5
d_gene: -
abundance: -
CDR3nt: TGTGCCAGTAGTACTGACACGGGCAATCAGCCCCAGCATTTT
CDR3aa: CASSTDTGNQPQHF

v_gene: TRBV18
j_gene: TRBJ2-7
d_gene: TRBD1
abundance: -
CDR3nt: TGTGCCAGCTCCGGCGGGACAGGGGGCCTCGAGCAGTACTTC
CDR3aa: CASSGGTGGLEQYF

v_gene: TRBV10-1
j_gene: TRBJ2-5
d_gene: TRBD1
abundance: few
CDR3nt: TGCGCCAGCAGCAAAAAAAGGACAGGGAGGGAGACCCAGTACTTC
CDR3aa: CASSKKRTGRETQYF

v_gene: TRBV6-5
j_gene: TRBJ1-6
d_gene: TRBD1
abundance: -
CDR3nt: TGTGCCAGCAGTAGGACAGGGAATAATTCACCCCTCCACTTT
CDR3aa: CASSRTGNNSPLHF

v_gene: TRBV7-2
j_gene: TRBJ1-4
d_gene: -
abundance: -
CDR3nt: TGTGCCAGCAGCCCCCGCGGATCAACTAATGAAAAACTGTTTTTT
CDR3aa: CASSPRGSTNEKLFF

v_gene: TRBV30
j_gene: TRBJ1-5
d_gene: -
abundance: few
CDR3nt: TGTGCCTGGGGCGGTGGACAGCTCAATCAGCCCCAGCATTTT
CDR3aa: CAWGGGQLNQPQHF

v_gene: TRBV19
j_gene: TRBJ2-7
d_gene: TRBD2
abundance: many
CDR3nt: TGTGCCAGTAGTAGCGGGAGGGCCGGGGAGCAGTACTTC
CDR3aa: CASSSGRAGEQYF

v_gene: TRBV7-3
j_gene: TRBJ2-2
d_gene: TRBD1
abundance: -
CDR3nt: TGTGCCAGCAGCCCCCAGGACAGGGGAGTCGGGGAGCTGTTTTTT
CDR3aa: CASSPQDRGVGELFF

v_gene: TRBV29-1
j_gene: TRBJ2-4
d_gene: TRBD2
abundance: -
CDR3nt: TGCAGCGTTGGGGATGTTGGCGGGAGGGCTACTACTTCACTCGGGGGAAACATTCAGTACTTC
CDR3aa: CSVGDVGGRATTSLGGNIQYF

v_gene: TRBV29-1
j_gene: TRBJ2-7
d_gene: TRBD2
abundance: -
CDR3nt: TGCAGCGTTCTCGGACTAGCGGGAGTTGGCGAGCAGTACTTC
CDR3aa: CSVLGLAGVGEQYF

v_gene: TRBV6-4
j_gene: TRBJ2-2
d_gene: -
abundance: -
CDR3nt: TGTGCCAGCAGGGGCATGACCGGGGAGCTGTTTTTT
CDR3aa: CASRGMTGELFF

v_gene: TRBV30
j_gene: TRBJ1-1
d_gene: -
abundance: -
CDR3nt: TGTGCCTGGAGTGTAGGTGGGGCCAGTGAAGCTGAAGCTTTCTTT
CDR3aa: CAWSVGGASEAEAFF

v_gene: TRBV7-2
j_gene: TRBJ1-1
d_gene: -
abundance: -
CDR3nt: TGTGCCAGCTCCCCCTCGGGGGGGACCACTGAAGCTTTCTTT
CDR3aa: CASSPSGGTTEAFF

v_gene: TRBV19
j_gene: TRBJ2-7
d_gene: -
abundance: -
CDR3nt: TGTGCCAGTAGTCCTCGGACGGGGGCCTACGAGCAGTACTTC
CDR3aa: CASSPRTGAYEQYF

v_gene: TRBV7-6
j_gene: TRBJ2-1
d_gene: -
abundance: -
CDR3nt: TGTGCCAGTGTAGGGGGAGGGGGCAATGAGCAGTTCTTC
CDR3aa: CASVGGGGNEQFF

v_gene: TRBV15
j_gene: TRBJ1-1
d_gene: -
abundance: -
CDR3nt: TGTGCCACCAGCAGAGAGGCCGGGGAAGCTTTCTTT
CDR3aa: CATSREAGEAFF

v_gene: TRBV6-5
j_gene: TRBJ2-7
d_gene: TRBD1
abundance: -
CDR3nt: TGTGCCAGCAGTTACCCCGGACAGGGGGCGAGAGAGCAGTACTTC
CDR3aa: CASSYPGQGAREQYF

v_gene: TRBV4-2
j_gene: TRBJ2-7
d_gene: TRBD1
abundance: -
CDR3nt: TGTGCCAGCAGCCAAATTCTGGGACAGGGGGCCTCCTACGAGCAGTACTTC
CDR3aa: CASSQILGQGASYEQYF

v_gene: TRBV7-9
j_gene: TRBJ1-4
d_gene: -
abundance: -
CDR3nt: TGTGCCAGCAGCTTGCAGGGACTTGGCACTAATGAAAAACTGTTTTTT
CDR3aa: CASSLQGLGTNEKLFF

v_gene: TRBV5-4
j_gene: TRBJ2-5
d_gene: -
abundance: -
CDR3nt: TGTGCCAGCAGCCTCGGGACTCCCGAAGAGACCCAGTACTTC
CDR3aa: CASSLGTPEETQYF

v_gene: TRBV7-3
j_gene: TRBJ2-2
d_gene: TRBD2
abundance: -
CDR3nt: TGTGCCAGCAGCCTAGCACCTCTAGCGGACACCGGGGAGCTGTTTTTT
CDR3aa: CASSLAPLADTGELFF

v_gene: TRBV12-5
j_gene: TRBJ1-1
d_gene: -
abundance: -
CDR3nt: TGTGCTAGTGGTTTGCAGGGCGGCACTGAAGCTTTCTTT
CDR3aa: CASGLQGGTEAFF

v_gene: TRBV4-2
j_gene: TRBJ2-6
d_gene: -
abundance: -
CDR3nt: TGTGCCAGCAGCCAAGATACAGGCTCTGGGGCCAACGTCCTGACTTTC
CDR3aa: CASSQDTGSGANVLTF

v_gene: TRBV6-6
j_gene: TRBJ1-5
d_gene: -
abundance: -
CDR3nt: TGTGCCAGCAGTTACGATTTAGGGGCTGGCCAGCCCCAGCATTTT
CDR3aa: CASSYDLGAGQPQHF

v_gene: TRBV11-2
j_gene: TRBJ2-7
d_gene: TRBD1
abundance: -
CDR3nt: TGTGCCAGCAGCCGACCGACAGGGCGGGAGCAGTACTTC
CDR3aa: CASSRPTGREQYF

v_gene: TRBV30
j_gene: TRBJ1-3
d_gene: TRBD1
abundance: -
CDR3nt: TGTGCCTGGGACAGGGGGCGGTTGGGAAACACCATATATTTT
CDR3aa: CAWDRGRLGNTIYF

v_gene: TRBV10-3
j_gene: TRBJ1-5
d_gene: TRBD1
abundance: -
CDR3nt: TGTGCCATCAGTGAGTTTGGGACAGGGGGCCTCGGTCAGCCCCAGCATTTT
CDR3aa: CAISEFGTGGLGQPQHF

v_gene: TRBV5-6
j_gene: TRBJ2-5
d_gene: TRBD2
abundance: -
CDR3nt: TGTGCCAGCAGCTTGCCTAGCGGGGGCGGGGGGGAGACCCAGTACTTC
CDR3aa: CASSLPSGGGGETQYF

v_gene: TRBV30
j_gene: TRBJ1-5
d_gene: -
abundance: -
CDR3nt: TGTGCCTGGAGTCCCTCTTTCGATCAGCCCCAGCATTTT
CDR3aa: CAWSPSFDQPQHF

v_gene: TRBV27
j_gene: TRBJ2-7
d_gene: TRBD2
abundance: -
CDR3nt: TGTGCCAGCAGGTTATCTAGCGGGAGGGAGTACGAGCAGTACTTC
CDR3aa: CASRLSSGREYEQYF

v_gene: TRBV6-1
j_gene: TRBJ1-2
d_gene: TRBD1
abundance: -
CDR3nt: TGTGCCAGCAGTGTTTCAGGGGGCAACTATGGCTACACCTTC
CDR3aa: CASSVSGGNYGYTF

v_gene: TRBV11-2
j_gene: TRBJ2-2
d_gene: -
abundance: -
CDR3nt: TGTGCCAGCAGCCCTCTAGCCTCCGGGGAGCTGTTTTTT
CDR3aa: CASSPLASGELFF

v_gene: TRBV28
j_gene: TRBJ1-4
d_gene: -
abundance: few
CDR3nt: TGTGCCAGCAGTAGTTTGAGCACCGGGAGGGGCGAGGGTGAAAAACTGTTTTTT
CDR3aa: CASSSLSTGRGEGEKLFF

v_gene: TRBV2
j_gene: TRBJ1-1
d_gene: TRBD1
abundance: -
CDR3nt: TGTGCCAGCAGAGTGAGACAGGGCGTTCGGGGAGCTTTCTTT
CDR3aa: CASRVRQGVRGAFF

v_gene: TRBV6-1
j_gene: TRBJ2-3
d_gene: TRBD1
abundance: few
CDR3nt: TGTGCCAGCAGTGGACACACCAGGGGGTTTGGCACAGATACGCAGTATTTT
CDR3aa: CASSGHTRGFGTDTQYF

v_gene: TRBV7-8
j_gene: TRBJ2-7
d_gene: TRBD1
abundance: -
CDR3nt: TGTGCCAGCAGGGACTTGACAGGGTCGGACCCCTACGAGCAGTACTTC
CDR3aa: CASRDLTGSDPYEQYF

v_gene: TRBV5-6
j_gene: TRBJ2-2
d_gene: -
abundance: -
CDR3nt: TGTGCCAGCAGCGTAGGGTCCGTCGTCGGGGGGCTGTTTTTT
CDR3aa: CASSVGSVVGGLFF

v_gene: TRBV10-2
j_gene: TRBJ2-7
d_gene: -
abundance: -
CDR3nt: TGCGCCAGGTCGGTGGGGGCCTTCTACGAGCAGTACTTC
CDR3aa: CARSVGAFYEQYF

v_gene: TRBV7-2
j_gene: TRBJ2-1
d_gene: -
abundance: -
CDR3nt: TGTGCCAGCAGCTCTCCGGGGGGCGCCTCCTACAATGAGCAGTTCTTC
CDR3aa: CASSSPGGASYNEQFF

v_gene: TRBV29-1
j_gene: TRBJ2-7
d_gene: -
abundance: -
CDR3nt: TGCAGCGTTGCTGGAGGGGGCACGTACGAGCAGTACTTC
CDR3aa: CSVAGGGTYEQYF

v_gene: TRBV7-6
j_gene: TRBJ2-5
d_gene: -
abundance: -
CDR3nt: TGTGCCAGCAGCTTAGGCGGAGGGAACCAGTACTTC
CDR3aa: CASSLGGGNQYF

v_gene: TRBV10-1
j_gene: TRBJ2-7
d_gene: -
abundance: -
CDR3nt: TGCGCCAGCAGTGAGGGGTCCGGGAACTCCTACGAGCAGTACTTC
CDR3aa: CASSEGSGNSYEQYF

v_gene: TRBV7-2
j_gene: TRBJ2-1
d_gene: -
abundance: -
CDR3nt: TGTGCCAGCAGCGTCACAGGGGAGGTCACCTACAATGAGCAGTTCTTC
CDR3aa: CASSVTGEVTYNEQFF